This T cell receptor (beta chain) was profiled in a study of cytomegalovirus exposure and HLA in healthy donors. The primer mix had 60 Vbeta and 13 Jbeta primers. Profiled with immunoSEQ multiplex PCR; TCRdb holds only in-frame clones, not every one. Here the sample spans some 140,000 clones, roughly 70% being singletons. Study observations and caveats: Available immune exposure information covered CMV serostatus only. In an earlier analysis, productive rearrangement rates for most beta V segments clustered near 87% or 30%. TCR association rates varied by HLA locus in a later analysis, with DRB1 highest and HLA-C lowest. An apparent linkage of common viral pathogens to several of the most significant clusters emerged in a later analysis.

A word on this clone: The antigen remains undetermined.

From germline, CDR1 is MDHEN and CDR2 SYDVKM. Trimming took off 2 bases at V and 8 bases at J, with 7 bases between the two ends. The length of the CDR3 is 12 residues. J is TRBJ2-1 and V is TRBV28, with D possibly TRBD2 on 5 matching bases. This clonotype was sampled from a man in his late teens or twenties in good health and CMV-seropositive. Sequenced sample: PBMCs. Here the CDR3 DNA reads TGTGCCAGCAGTTTAACTAGACATGAGCAGTTCTTC. Amino acid sequence: CASSLTRHEQFF.